Included here is one T cell receptor (beta chain) sequence, with context. Its antigen is undetermined. The data were obtained in a study of T cell responses to AZD1222 COVID-19 vaccine. Using immunoSEQ multiplex PCR, the repertoire was profiled, and TCRdb retains in-frame clones only, with some absent. The sample lists some 97,000 clones, 88% occurring once. The CDR3 is made up of 16 amino acids. V lost 5 bases and J 9 bases, leaving 23 bases between the germline ends. Germline V gene data show CDR1 as MDHEN and CDR2 as SYDVKM. General study results and limits: Receipt of two AZD1222 doses was followed by a rise in Spike-specific TCR breadth and depth. Unmutated regions of variants are reportedly targeted by nearly half of spike-specific TCRs.

The sequence was collected from an adult in good health. The chain recombines TRBV28 with TRBJ1-5; a possible D gene is TRBD1 (6 bases). The specimen comprised peripheral blood, sampled on day 0 of AZD1222 vaccination. The CDR3 here is CASSLWTDGSGVPQHF. DNA for the CDR3: TGTGCCAGCAGTCTCTGGACAGATGGGTCGGGTGTGCCCCAGCATTTT.